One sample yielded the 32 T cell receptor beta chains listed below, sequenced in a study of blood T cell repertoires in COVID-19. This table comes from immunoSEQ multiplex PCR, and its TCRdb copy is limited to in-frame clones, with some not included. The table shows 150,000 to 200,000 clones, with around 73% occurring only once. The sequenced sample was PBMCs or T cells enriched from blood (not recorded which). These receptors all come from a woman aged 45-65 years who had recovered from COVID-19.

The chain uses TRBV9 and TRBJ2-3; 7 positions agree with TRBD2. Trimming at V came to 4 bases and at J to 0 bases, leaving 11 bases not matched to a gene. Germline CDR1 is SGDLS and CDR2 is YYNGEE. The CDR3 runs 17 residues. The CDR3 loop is CASSPHGGTPSTDTQYF. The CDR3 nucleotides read TGTGCCAGCAGCCCACACGGGGGGACTCCAAGCACAGATACGCAGTATTTT.

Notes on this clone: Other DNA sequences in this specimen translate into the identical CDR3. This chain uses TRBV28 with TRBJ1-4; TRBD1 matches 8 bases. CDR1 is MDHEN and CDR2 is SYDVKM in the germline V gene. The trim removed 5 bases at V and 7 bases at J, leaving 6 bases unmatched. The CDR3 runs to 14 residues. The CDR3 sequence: CASSPGQGSEKLFF. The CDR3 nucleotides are TGTGCCAGCAGTCCCGGACAGGGTTCTGAAAAACTGTTTTTT.

The CDR3 loop is CASRGIQAQNYGYTF. CDR3 nucleotide sequence: TGTGCCAGCAGGGGCATACAGGCCCAGAACTATGGCTACACCTTC. This chain links TRBV5-6 with TRBJ1-2; possibly TRBD1 for D (5 bases). Between the trimmed V and J ends, which lost 5 bases and 2 bases, there was a span of 16 bases. The CDR3 length is 15 residues. Germline values: CDR1 SGHDT, CDR2 YYEEEE.

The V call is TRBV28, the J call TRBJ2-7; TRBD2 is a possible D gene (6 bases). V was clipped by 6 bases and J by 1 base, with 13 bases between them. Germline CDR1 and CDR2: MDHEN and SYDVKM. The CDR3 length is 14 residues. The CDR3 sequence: CASSPVGGSYEQYF. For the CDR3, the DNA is TGTGCCAGCAGCCCCGTGGGGGGATCCTACGAGCAGTACTTC.

The CDR3 spells CASSFEIAFGKETQYF. The CDR3, as DNA: TGCGCCAGCAGCTTTGAAATAGCGTTCGGGAAAGAGACCCAGTACTTC. The rearrangement joins TRBV5-1 to TRBJ2-5, with D possibly matching TRBD2 (5 bases). The CDR3 has 16 amino acids. Germline V gives CDR1 SGHRS, CDR2 YFSETQ. V lost 2 bases and J 3 bases, leaving 17 bases between the germline ends. Complete variable domain (other parts from reference TRBV5-1 and TRBJ2-5): KAGVTQTPRYLIKTRGQQVTLSCSPISGHRSVSWYQQTPGQGLQFLFEYFSETQRNKGNFPGRFSGRQFSNSRSEMNVSTLELGDSALYLCASSFEIAFGKETQYFGPGTRLLVL.

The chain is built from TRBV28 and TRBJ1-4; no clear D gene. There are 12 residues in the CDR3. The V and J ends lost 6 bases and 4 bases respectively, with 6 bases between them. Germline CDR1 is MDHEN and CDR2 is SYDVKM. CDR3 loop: CASRQLNEKLFF. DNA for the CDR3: TGTGCCAGCAGACAGCTTAATGAAAAACTGTTTTTT.

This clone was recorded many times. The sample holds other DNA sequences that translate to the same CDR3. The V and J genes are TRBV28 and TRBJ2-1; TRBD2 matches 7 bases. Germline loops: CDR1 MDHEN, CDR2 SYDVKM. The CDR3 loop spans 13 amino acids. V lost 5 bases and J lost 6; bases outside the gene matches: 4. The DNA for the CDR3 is TGTGCCAGCAGTGAGGTAGCGGGCAATGAGCAGTTCTTC. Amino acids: CASSEVAGNEQFF. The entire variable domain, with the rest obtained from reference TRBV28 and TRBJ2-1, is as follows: DVKVTQSSRYLVKRTGEKVFLECVQDMDHENMFWYRQDPGLGLRLIYFSYDVKMKEKGDIPEGYSVSREKKERFSLILESASTNQTSMYLCASSEVAGNEQFFGPGTRLTVL.

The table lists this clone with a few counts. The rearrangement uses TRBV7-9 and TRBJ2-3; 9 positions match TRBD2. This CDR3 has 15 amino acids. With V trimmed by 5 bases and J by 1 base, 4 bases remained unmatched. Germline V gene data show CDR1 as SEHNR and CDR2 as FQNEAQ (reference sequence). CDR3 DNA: TGTGCCAGCAGCCCGGGCGGGAGGGGCACAGATACGCAGTATTTT. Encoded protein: CASSPGGRGTDTQYF.

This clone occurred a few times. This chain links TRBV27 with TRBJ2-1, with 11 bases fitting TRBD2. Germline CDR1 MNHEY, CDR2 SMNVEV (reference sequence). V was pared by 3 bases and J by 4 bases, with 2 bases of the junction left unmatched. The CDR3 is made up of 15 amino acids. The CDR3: CASSLRLAGYNEQFF. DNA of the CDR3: TGTGCCAGCAGTTTGAGACTAGCGGGGTACAATGAGCAGTTCTTC.

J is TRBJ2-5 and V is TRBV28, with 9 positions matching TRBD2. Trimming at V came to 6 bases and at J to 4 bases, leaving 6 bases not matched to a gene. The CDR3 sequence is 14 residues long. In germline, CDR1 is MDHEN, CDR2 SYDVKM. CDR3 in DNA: TGTGCCAGCAGCCGCGGGAGGGGGGCAGAGACCCAGTACTTC. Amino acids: CASSRGRGAETQYF.

In nucleotides, the CDR3 is TGTGCCAGCAGTTCCGCAGGGAATTCACCCCTCCACTTT. Translated, it gives CASSSAGNSPLHF. This sequence joins TRBV12-3 or TRBV12-4 and TRBJ1-6; possibly TRBD1 for D (5 bases). V gave up 4 bases and J gave up 7 bases, with 8 bases separating them. This CDR3 has 13 amino acids.

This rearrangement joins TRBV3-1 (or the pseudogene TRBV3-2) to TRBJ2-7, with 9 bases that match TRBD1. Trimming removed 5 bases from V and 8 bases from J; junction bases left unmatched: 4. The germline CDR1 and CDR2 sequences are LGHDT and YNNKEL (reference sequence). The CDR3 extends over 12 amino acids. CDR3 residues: CASSSTGGKQYF. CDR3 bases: TGTGCCAGCAGCTCCACAGGGGGCAAGCAGTACTTC.

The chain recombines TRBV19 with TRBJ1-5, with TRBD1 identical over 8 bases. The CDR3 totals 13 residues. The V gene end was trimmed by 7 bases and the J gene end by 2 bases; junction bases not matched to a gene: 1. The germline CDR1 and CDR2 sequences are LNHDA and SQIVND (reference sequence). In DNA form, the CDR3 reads TGTGCCAGTAAGGGACAGGGCAATCAGCCCCAGCATTTT. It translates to CASKGQGNQPQHF.

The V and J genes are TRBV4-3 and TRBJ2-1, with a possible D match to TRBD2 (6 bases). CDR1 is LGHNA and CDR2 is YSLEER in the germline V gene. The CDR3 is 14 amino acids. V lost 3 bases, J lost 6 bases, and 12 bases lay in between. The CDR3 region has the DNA TGCGCCAGCAGCCAGACTAGTTTTGGCAATGAGCAGTTCTTC. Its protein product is CASSQTSFGNEQFF.

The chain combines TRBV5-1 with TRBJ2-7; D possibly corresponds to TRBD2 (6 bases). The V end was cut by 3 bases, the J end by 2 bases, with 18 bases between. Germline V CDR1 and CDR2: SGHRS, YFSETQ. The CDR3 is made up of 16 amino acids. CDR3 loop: CASSSVPGEGTYEQYF. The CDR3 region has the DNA TGCGCCAGCAGCTCCGTACCGGGGGAAGGTACCTACGAGCAGTACTTC.

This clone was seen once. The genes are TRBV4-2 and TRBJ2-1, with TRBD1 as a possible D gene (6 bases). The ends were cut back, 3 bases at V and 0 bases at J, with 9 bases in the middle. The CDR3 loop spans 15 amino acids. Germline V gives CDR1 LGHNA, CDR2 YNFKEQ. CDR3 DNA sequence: TGTGCCAGCAGCCAGGACAGTTCCTCCTACAATGAGCAGTTCTTC. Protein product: CASSQDSSSYNEQFF.

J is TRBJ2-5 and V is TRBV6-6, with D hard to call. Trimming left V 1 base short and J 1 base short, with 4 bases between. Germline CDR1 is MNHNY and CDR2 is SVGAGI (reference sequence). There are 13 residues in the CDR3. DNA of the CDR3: TGTGCCAGCAGTTACTACAGCCAAGAGACCCAGTACTTC. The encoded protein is CASSYYSQETQYF.

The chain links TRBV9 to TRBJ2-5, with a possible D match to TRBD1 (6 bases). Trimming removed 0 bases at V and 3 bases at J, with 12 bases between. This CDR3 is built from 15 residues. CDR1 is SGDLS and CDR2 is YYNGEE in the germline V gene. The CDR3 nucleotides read TGTGCCAGCAGCGTAGCTGCCGGACAGAAAGAGACCCAGTACTTC. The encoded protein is CASSVAAGQKETQYF.

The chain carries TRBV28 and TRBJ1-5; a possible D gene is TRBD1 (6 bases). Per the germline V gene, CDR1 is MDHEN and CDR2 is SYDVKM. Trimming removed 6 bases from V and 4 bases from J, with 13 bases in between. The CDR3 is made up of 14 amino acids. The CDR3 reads CASSGGQNNQPQHF. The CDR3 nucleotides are TGTGCCAGCAGCGGTGGACAGAATAATCAGCCCCAGCATTTT.

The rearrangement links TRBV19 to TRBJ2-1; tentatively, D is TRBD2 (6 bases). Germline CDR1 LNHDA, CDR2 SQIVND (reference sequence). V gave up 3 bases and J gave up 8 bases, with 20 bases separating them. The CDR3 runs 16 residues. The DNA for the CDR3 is TGTGCCAGTAGTATGGGAAAGAAACTAGCTCGCCATGAGCAGTTCTTC. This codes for CASSMGKKLARHEQFF.

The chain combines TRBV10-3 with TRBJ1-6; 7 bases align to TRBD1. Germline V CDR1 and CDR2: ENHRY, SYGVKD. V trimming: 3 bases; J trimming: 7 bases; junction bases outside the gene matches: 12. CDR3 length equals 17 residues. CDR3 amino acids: CAISEPRQGRLNSPLHF. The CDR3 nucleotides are TGTGCCATCAGTGAACCCCGACAGGGAAGATTAAATTCACCCCTCCACTTT.

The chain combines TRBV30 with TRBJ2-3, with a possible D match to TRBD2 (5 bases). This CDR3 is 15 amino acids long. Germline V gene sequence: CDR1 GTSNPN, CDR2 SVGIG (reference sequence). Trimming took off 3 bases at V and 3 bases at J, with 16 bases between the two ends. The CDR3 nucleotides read TGTGCCTGGAGGGCGGGCCACCGAGGTACAGATACGCAGTATTTT. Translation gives CAWRAGHRGTDTQYF.

In DNA, the CDR3 is TGTGCCTGGAGTGTACAAGGGGCAGATACGCAGTATTTT. Protein sequence: CAWSVQGADTQYF. V is TRBV30 and J is TRBJ2-3; tentatively, D is TRBD1 (5 bases). From germline, CDR1 is GTSNPN and CDR2 SVGIG (reference sequence). V gave up 0 bases and J gave up 4 bases, with 8 bases separating them. The CDR3 consists of 13 residues.

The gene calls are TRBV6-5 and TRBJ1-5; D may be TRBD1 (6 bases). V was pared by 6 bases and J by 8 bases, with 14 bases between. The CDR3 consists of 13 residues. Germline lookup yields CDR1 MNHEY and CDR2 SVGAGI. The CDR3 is CASRQIKGEPQHF. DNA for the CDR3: TGTGCCAGCAGACAAATTAAGGGGGAGCCCCAGCATTTT.

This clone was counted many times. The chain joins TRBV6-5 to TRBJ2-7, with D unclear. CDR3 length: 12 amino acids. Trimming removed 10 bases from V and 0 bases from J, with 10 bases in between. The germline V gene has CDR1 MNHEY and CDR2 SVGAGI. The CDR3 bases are TGTGCCATACGACGGAGCTCCTACGAGCAGTACTTC. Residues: CAIRRSSYEQYF.

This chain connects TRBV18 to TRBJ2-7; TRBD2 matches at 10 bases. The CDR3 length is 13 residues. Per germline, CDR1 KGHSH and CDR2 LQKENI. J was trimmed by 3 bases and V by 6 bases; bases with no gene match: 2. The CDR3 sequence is CASSRTSGYEQYF. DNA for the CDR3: TGTGCCAGCTCCCGGACTAGCGGCTACGAGCAGTACTTC.

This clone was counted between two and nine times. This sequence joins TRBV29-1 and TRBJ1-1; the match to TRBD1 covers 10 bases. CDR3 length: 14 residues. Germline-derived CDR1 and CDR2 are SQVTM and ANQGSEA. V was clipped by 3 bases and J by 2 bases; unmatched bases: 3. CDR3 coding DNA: TGCAGCGTTGACGGACAGGGGGTCAACACTGAAGCTTTCTTT. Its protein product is CSVDGQGVNTEAFF.

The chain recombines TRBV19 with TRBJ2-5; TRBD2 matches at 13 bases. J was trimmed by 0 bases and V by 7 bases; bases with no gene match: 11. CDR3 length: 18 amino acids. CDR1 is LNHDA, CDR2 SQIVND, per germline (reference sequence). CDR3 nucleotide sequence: TGTGCCAGTACCGGTGGGGGACTAGCGGGGCCCCACCAAGAGACCCAGTACTTC. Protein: CASTGGGLAGPHQETQYF. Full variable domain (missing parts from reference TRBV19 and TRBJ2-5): DGGITQSPKYLFRKEGQNVTLSCEQNLNHDAMYWYRQDPGQGLRLIYYSQIVNDFQKGDIAEGYSVSREKKESFPLTVTSAQKNPTAFYLCASTGGGLAGPHQETQYFGPGTRLLVL.

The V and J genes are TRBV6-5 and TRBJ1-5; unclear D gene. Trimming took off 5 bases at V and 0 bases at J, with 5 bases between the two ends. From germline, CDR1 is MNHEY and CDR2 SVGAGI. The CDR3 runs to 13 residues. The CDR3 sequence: CASSPYSNQPQHF. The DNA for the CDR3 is TGTGCCAGCAGTCCCTATAGCAATCAGCCCCAGCATTTT.

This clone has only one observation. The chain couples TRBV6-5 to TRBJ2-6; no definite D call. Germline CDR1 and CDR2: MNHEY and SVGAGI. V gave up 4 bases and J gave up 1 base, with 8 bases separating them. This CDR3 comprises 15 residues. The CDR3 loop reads CASSSQASGANVLTF. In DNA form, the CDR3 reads TGTGCCAGCAGTTCTCAGGCATCTGGGGCCAACGTCCTGACTTTC.

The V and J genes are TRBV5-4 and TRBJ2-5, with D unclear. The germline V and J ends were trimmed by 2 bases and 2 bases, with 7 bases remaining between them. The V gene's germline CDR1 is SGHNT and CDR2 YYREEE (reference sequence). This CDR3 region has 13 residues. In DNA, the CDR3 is TGTGCCAGCAGCTTCACATATCAAGAGACCCAGTACTTC. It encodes CASSFTYQETQYF.

CDR3 amino acids: CASYDLFGGEQYF. The CDR3 region has the DNA TGTGCCAGCTACGATTTATTTGGCGGGGAGCAGTACTTC. The V gene is TRBV3-1 (or the pseudogene TRBV3-2), the J gene TRBJ2-7; TRBD2 might be the D (5 bases). Per germline, CDR1 LGHDT and CDR2 YNNKEL (reference sequence). The CDR3 loop spans 13 amino acids. V lost 8 bases, J lost 7 bases, and 18 bases lay in between.